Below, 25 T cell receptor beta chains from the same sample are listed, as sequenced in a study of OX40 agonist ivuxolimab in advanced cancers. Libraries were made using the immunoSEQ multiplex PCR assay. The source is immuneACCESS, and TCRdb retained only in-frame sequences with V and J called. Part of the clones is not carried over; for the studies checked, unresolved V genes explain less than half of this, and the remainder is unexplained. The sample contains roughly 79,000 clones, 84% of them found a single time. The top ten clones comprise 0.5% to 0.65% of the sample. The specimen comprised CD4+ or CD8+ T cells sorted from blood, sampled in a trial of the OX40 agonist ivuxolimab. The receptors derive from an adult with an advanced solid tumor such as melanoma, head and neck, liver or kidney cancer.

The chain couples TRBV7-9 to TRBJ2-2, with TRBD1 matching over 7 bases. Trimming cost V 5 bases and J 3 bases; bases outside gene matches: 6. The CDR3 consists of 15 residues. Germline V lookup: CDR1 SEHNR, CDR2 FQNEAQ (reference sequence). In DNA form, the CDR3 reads TGTGCCAGCAGCGGGGGACAGTCCCACACCGGGGAGCTGTTTTTT. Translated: CASSGGQSHTGELFF.

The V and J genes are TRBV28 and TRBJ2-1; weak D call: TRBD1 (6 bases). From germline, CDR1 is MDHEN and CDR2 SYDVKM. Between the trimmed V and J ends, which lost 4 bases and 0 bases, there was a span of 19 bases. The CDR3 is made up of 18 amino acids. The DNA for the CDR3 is TGTGCCAGCAGTTCCCCATCCGCAGGGGCTAGCTCCTACAATGAGCAGTTCTTC. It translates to CASSSPSAGASSYNEQFF.

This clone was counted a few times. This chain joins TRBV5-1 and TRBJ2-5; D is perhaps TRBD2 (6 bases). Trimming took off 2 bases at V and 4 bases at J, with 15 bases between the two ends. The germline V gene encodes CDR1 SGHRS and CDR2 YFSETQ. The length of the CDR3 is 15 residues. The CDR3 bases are TGCGCCAGCAGCTTTGGGGGAACCGGGGGAGAGACCCAGTACTTC. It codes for CASSFGGTGGETQYF.

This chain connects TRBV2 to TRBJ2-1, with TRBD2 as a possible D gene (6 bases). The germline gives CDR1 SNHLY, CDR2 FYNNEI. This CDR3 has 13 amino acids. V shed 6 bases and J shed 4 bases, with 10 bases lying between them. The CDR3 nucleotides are TGTGCCAGCAGGATAGCGGAGTACAATGAGCAGTTCTTC. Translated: CASRIAEYNEQFF.

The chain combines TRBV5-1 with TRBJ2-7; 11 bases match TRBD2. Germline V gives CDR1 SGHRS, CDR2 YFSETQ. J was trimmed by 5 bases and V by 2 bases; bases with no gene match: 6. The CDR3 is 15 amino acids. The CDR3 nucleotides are TGCGCCAGCAGCTTTACCACTAGCGGGGGCGACGAGCAGTACTTC. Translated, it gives CASSFTTSGGDEQYF.

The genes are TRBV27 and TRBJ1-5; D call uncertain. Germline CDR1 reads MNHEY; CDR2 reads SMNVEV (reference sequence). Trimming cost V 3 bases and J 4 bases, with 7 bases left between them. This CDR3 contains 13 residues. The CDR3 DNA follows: TGTGCCAGCAGTTTTTCGGGAAATCAGCCCCAGCATTTT. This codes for CASSFSGNQPQHF.

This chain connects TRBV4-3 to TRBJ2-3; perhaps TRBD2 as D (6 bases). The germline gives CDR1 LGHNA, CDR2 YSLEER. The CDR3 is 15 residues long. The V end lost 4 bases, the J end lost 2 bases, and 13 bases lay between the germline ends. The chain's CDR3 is CASSRGDSPTDTQYF. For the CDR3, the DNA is TGCGCCAGCAGCCGAGGGGACTCCCCCACAGATACGCAGTATTTT.

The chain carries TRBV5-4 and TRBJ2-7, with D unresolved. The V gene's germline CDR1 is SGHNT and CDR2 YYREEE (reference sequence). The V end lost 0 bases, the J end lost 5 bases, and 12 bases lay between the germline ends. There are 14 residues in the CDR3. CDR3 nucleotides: TGTGCCAGCAGCTTGGAATTGGGAAGCGACGAGCAGTACTTC. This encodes CASSLELGSDEQYF.

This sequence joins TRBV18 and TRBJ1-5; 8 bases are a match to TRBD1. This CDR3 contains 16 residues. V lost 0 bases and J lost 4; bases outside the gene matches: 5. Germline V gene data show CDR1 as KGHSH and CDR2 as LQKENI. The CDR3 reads CASSPPQGAENQPQHF. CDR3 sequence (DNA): TGTGCCAGCTCACCACCTCAGGGGGCTGAAAATCAGCCCCAGCATTTT.

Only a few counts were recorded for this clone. The CDR3, as DNA: TGCGCCAGCAGCCAAGAGGCCTGGGACAGGGCATCCGCCGGGGAGCTGTTTTTT. Amino acid sequence: CASSQEAWDRASAGELFF. The gene calls are TRBV4-3 and TRBJ2-2; 9 nucleotides agree with TRBD1. Germline V gives CDR1 LGHNA, CDR2 YSLEER. The ends lost 0 bases at V and 6 bases at J; junction bases unmatched: 11. The CDR3 length is 18 residues.

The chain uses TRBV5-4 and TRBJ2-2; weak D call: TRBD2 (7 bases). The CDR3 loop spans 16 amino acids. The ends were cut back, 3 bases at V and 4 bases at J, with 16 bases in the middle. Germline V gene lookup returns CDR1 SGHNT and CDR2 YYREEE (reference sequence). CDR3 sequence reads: CASSSKKGEGTGELFF. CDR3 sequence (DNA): TGTGCCAGCAGCTCGAAGAAGGGGGAGGGCACCGGGGAGCTGTTTTTT.

DNA for the CDR3: TGTGCCAGCAGCTTGGACAGGGGGTCCCGGTACGAGCAGTACTTC. This codes for CASSLDRGSRYEQYF. V and J are TRBV5-4 and TRBJ2-7; TRBD1 agrees at 8 bases. This CDR3 spans 15 amino acids. Germline CDR1 is SGHNT and CDR2 is YYREEE (reference sequence). V trimming: 0 bases; J trimming: 4 bases; junction bases outside the gene matches: 6.

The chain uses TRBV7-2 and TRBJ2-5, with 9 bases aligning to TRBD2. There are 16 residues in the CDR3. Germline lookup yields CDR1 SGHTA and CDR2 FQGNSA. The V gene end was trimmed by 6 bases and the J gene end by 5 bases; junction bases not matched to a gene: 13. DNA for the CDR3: TGTGCCAGCAGTTCCACTGTGGGGAGCGGGGGGGAGACCCAGTACTTC. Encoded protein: CASSSTVGSGGETQYF.

The CDR3 loop reads CASSQSAGTGTGEQYF. Here the CDR3 DNA reads TGCGCCAGCAGTCAATCGGCCGGGACAGGGACGGGCGAGCAGTACTTC. The chain links TRBV23-1 to TRBJ2-7, with 9 positions matching TRBD1. TRBV23-1 is recorded as an ORF, its role being uncertain. This CDR3 is 16 amino acids long. V gave up 0 bases and J gave up 6 bases; unmatched junction bases: 9.

The CDR3 nucleotides read TGTGCCAGCAGTTCCACGGAATTTGCTGAAGCTTTCTTT. It specifies CASSSTEFAEAFF. The V gene is TRBV28, the J gene TRBJ1-1; D unclear. Looked up from germline, CDR1 is MDHEN and CDR2 is SYDVKM. V dropped 4 bases and J dropped 6 bases, with 12 bases sitting between them. The CDR3 totals 13 residues.

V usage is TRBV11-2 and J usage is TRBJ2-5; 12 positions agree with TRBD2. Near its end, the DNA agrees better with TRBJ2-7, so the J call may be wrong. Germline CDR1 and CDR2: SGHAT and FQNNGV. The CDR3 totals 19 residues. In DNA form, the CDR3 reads TGTGCCAGCAGCTTAGGTCATCCCTGGCTAGCGGGAGGGAGGTACGAGCAGTACTTC. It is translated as CASSLGHPWLAGGRYEQYF.

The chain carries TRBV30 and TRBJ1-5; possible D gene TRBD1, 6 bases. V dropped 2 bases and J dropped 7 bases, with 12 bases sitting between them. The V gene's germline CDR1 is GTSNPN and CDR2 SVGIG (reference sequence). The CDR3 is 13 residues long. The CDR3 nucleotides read TGTGCCTGGAGTACTACAGGGTTACAGCCCCAGCATTTT. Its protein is CAWSTTGLQPQHF.

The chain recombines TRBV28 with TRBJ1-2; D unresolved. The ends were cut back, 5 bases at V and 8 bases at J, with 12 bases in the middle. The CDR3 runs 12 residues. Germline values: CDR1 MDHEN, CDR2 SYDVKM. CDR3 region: CASSVPKGGYTF. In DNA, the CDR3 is TGTGCCAGCAGTGTCCCAAAAGGGGGCTACACCTTC.

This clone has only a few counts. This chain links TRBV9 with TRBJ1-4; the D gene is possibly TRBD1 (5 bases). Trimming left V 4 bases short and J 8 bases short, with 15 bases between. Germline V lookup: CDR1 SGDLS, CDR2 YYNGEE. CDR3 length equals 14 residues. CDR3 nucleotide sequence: TGTGCCAGCAGCCCACAGGAGGGGCTAGAAAAACTGTTTTTT. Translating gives CASSPQEGLEKLFF.

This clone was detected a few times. The CDR3 bases are TGTGCCAGCTCACCGGGGGGAACTAGGTCCGTTGGCTACACCTTC. Translation gives CASSPGGTRSVGYTF. The chain couples TRBV18 to TRBJ1-2; possibly TRBD1 for D (5 bases). Trimming removed 3 bases from V and 7 bases from J, with 18 bases in between. Germline V gene lookup returns CDR1 KGHSH and CDR2 LQKENI. This CDR3 is 15 amino acids long.

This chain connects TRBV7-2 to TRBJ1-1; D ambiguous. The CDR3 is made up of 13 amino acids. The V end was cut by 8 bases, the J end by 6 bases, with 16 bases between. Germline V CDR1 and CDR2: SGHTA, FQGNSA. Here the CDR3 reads CASGRGISAEAFF. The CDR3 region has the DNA TGTGCCAGCGGACGGGGTATCAGTGCTGAAGCTTTCTTT.

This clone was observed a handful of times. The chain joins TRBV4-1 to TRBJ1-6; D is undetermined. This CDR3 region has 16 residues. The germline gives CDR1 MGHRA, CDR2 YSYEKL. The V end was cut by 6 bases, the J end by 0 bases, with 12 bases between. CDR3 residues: CASRGRASSYNSPLHF. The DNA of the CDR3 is TGCGCCAGCAGGGGTAGGGCGAGCTCCTATAATTCACCCCTCCACTTT.

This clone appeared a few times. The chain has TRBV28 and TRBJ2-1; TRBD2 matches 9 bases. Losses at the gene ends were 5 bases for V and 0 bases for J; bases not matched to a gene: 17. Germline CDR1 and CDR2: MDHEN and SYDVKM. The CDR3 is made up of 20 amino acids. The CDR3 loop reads CASSPPLAGTVRSSYNEQFF. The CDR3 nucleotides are TGTGCCAGCAGTCCCCCCCTAGCGGGGACCGTCCGCAGCTCCTACAATGAGCAGTTCTTC.

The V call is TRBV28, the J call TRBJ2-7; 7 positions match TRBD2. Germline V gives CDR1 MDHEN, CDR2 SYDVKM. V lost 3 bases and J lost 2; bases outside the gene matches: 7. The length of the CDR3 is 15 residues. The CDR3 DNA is TGTGCCAGCAGTTTCATTAGCGGGCTTCCCTACGAGCAGTACTTC. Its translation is CASSFISGLPYEQYF.

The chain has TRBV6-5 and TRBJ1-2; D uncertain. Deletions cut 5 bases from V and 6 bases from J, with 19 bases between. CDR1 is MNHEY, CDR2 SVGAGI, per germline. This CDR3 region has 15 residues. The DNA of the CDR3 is TGTGCCAGCAGTCTCCGGACTCATCGGAGAGATGGCTACACCTTC. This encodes CASSLRTHRRDGYTF.